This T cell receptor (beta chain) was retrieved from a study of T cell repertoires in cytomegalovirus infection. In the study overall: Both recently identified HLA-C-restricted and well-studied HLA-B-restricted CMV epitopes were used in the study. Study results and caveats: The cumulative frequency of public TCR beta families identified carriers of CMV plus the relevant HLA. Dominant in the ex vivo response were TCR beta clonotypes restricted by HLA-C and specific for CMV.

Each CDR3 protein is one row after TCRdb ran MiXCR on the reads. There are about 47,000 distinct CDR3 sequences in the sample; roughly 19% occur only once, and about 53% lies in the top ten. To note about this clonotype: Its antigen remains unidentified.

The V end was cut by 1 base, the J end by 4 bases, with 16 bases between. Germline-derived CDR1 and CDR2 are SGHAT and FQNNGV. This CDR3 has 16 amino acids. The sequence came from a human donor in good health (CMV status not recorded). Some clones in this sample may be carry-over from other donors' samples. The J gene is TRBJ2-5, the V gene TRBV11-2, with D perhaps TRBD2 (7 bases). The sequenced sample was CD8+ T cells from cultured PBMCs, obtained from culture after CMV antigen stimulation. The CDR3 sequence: CASSLVWEGEGETQYF. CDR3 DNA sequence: TGTGCCAGCAGCTTAGTATGGGAGGGGGAAGGAGAGACCCAGTACTTC.